The present entry profiles one TCR beta chain with its context. Its antigen is not known. Sample-barcoded 5' priming and a J-beta primer mix drove a second PCR of about 6 to 12 cycles. A template-switch adaptor containing 12 random nucleotides labeled each cDNA molecule. Every individual sample yielded 3 million or more paired-end reads (each containing CDR3). Via MiXCR, TCRdb re-called the 5' RACE reads, giving one row per CDR3 protein. The sample consists of approximately 2,000,000 distinct CDR3 sequences, around 40% of them appearing once. This specimen comes from a study of blood T cells in healthy people across ages. The V gene's germline CDR1 is DFQATT and CDR2 SNEGSKA (reference sequence). V lost 0 bases, J lost 6 bases, and 11 bases lay in between. There are 13 residues in the CDR3. Regarding the study as a whole: Age brought a roughly linear fall in TCR beta diversity measured per million T cells. Compared with aged donors, long-lived donors showed fewer expanded clones, suggesting selection.

What was sequenced was blood. V gene TRBV20-1 combines with J gene TRBJ1-2; no reliable D call. The source is a human donor in good health. Here the CDR3 reads CSARDTDVNGYTF. CDR3 sequence (DNA): TGCAGTGCTAGAGATACGGATGTTAATGGCTACACCTTC.